This T cell receptor (beta chain) was identified in a study of blood T cell repertoires in COVID-19. Study-level information: Material from acute and convalescent COVID-19 was sourced from the United States, Italy and Spain.

A remark on this clone: A junction boundary mismatches the germline segment, possibly from a read error.

Original processing methods: The authors estimated nucleated cell counts from reference gene primer amplification. Clones were sequenced by immunoSEQ multiplex PCR, and TCRdb holds only the in-frame ones, with some missing. That table is the source of V, J and clone size, and D and trimming were worked out from the DNA. The sample contains about 320,000 clones, more than 70% of which appear only once. This CDR3 has 12 residues. Germline CDR1 reads SGHTA; CDR2 reads FQGTGA. The receptor's source is a man between 18 and 29 years old who had recovered from COVID-19. Input material: peripheral blood. The rearrangement joins TRBV7-3 to TRBJ2-1, with D possibly TRBD2 on 6 matching bases. CDR3 region: CASSPLGGFVVF. The CDR3 DNA reads as TGTGCCAGCAGCCCTCTGGGGGGTTTTGTGGTCTTC.